These 29 T cell receptor beta chains share one sample of origin, sequenced in a study of T cells after yellow fever vaccination. TCRdb re-called the 5' RACE reads with MiXCR, one entry per CDR3 protein. The sample carries nearly 550,000 distinct CDR3 sequences, approximately 21% recorded once. Sequenced here: PBMCs, sampled 15 days after the yellow fever booster vaccination. These receptors all come from a man younger than 45 who received the YFV17D yellow fever vaccine.

V usage is TRBV5-1 and J usage is TRBJ2-3; 7 nucleotides line up with TRBD1. CDR3 length: 15 residues. Germline assignment: CDR1 SGHRS and CDR2 YFSETQ. V was clipped by 2 bases and J by 1 base; unmatched bases: 4. CDR3 amino acids: CASSLGDSGTDTQYF. The CDR3 DNA sequence: TGCGCCAGCAGCTTAGGGGACAGTGGCACAGATACGCAGTATTTT.

The chain is built from TRBV7-8 and TRBJ1-1, with 7 bases that match TRBD1. Trimming took 4 bases from V and 1 from J; bases not matched to a gene: 6. The CDR3 has 15 residues. Germline V lookup: CDR1 SGHVS, CDR2 FQNEAQ. The CDR3 nucleotides read TGTGCCAGCAGCTCCATGACAGGGCGGAACACTGAAGCTTTCTTT. Protein: CASSSMTGRNTEAFF.

The CDR3 reads CSARVPRTGEQYF. CDR3 coding DNA: TGCAGTGCTAGAGTACCCAGGACGGGGGAGCAGTACTTC. This chain uses TRBV20-1 with TRBJ2-7; D perhaps matches TRBD2 (5 bases). This CDR3 region has 13 residues. Per germline, CDR1 DFQATT and CDR2 SNEGSKA (reference sequence). V shed 1 base and J shed 7 bases, with 14 bases lying between them.

This clonotype was recorded a few times. J is TRBJ2-3 and V is TRBV4-1, with TRBD2 identical over 7 bases. The germline gives CDR1 MGHRA, CDR2 YSYEKL. This CDR3 region has 16 residues. V lost 2 bases, J lost 2 bases, and 7 bases stayed unmatched. In DNA form, the CDR3 reads TGCGCCAGCAGCCAAAGCCTAGCGGACTACACAGATACGCAGTATTTT. It specifies CASSQSLADYTDTQYF.

The chain links TRBV28 to TRBJ1-1, with D uncertain. Looked up from germline, CDR1 is MDHEN and CDR2 is SYDVKM. Trimming cost V 4 bases and J 10 bases, with 16 bases left between them. The length of the CDR3 is 13 residues. This CDR3 reads CASSSPPRGGAFF. CDR3 DNA: TGTGCCAGCAGTTCACCTCCCCGGGGTGGAGCTTTCTTT.

The chain recombines TRBV4-2 with TRBJ2-5, with 7 positions matching TRBD2. This CDR3 has 15 amino acids. V was clipped by 2 bases and J by 4 bases; unmatched bases: 7. Germline-derived CDR1 and CDR2 are LGHNA and YNFKEQ. The CDR3 protein is CASSQFAGEGETQYF. The CDR3 region has the DNA TGTGCCAGCAGCCAATTCGCGGGAGAAGGAGAGACCCAGTACTTC.

This rearrangement joins TRBV6-1 to TRBJ2-3; 8 bases fit TRBD1. CDR1 is MNHNS, CDR2 SASEGT, per germline. The CDR3 has 14 residues. Germline trimming cut 3 bases from V and 4 bases from J; bases unmatched to any gene: 3. The CDR3, as DNA: TGTGCCAGCAGTGAGGACAGGGTATCAGATACGCAGTATTTT. Its translation is CASSEDRVSDTQYF.

This clonotype was picked up a small number of times. J is TRBJ2-3 and V is TRBV7-2; D remains ambiguous. CDR3 length equals 13 residues. Germline CDR1 and CDR2: SGHTA and FQGNSA. V was trimmed by 0 bases and J by 6 bases, leaving 7 bases between them. CDR3 bases: TGTGCCAGCAGCTTAGCTCCCGGGGATACGCAGTATTTT. Its protein is CASSLAPGDTQYF.

In its sample, this clonotype was seen a few times. The chain combines TRBV6-2 or TRBV6-3 with TRBJ2-4; D not certain. This CDR3 has 15 residues. Trimming stripped 5 bases from V and 7 bases from J, with 18 bases between. CDR1 and CDR2 (germline): MNHEY, SVGEGT. Here the CDR3 DNA reads TGTGCCAGCAGTCAGAGATCCGGAAGGACGAACATTCAGTACTTC. Its translation is CASSQRSGRTNIQYF.

The table lists this clonotype with a few counts. This chain joins TRBV7-3 and TRBJ2-3; TRBD1 matches at 9 bases. The V segment lost 4 bases and the J segment 4 bases; nucleotides outside the gene matches: 3. Per germline, CDR1 SGHTA and CDR2 FQGTGA. The CDR3 length is 14 residues. CDR3 sequence: CASSSGQGPDTQYF. Written as DNA, the CDR3 is TGTGCCAGCAGCTCGGGACAGGGCCCAGATACGCAGTATTTT. Combining the CDR3 with reference TRBV7-3 and TRBJ2-3 gives the whole variable domain GAGVSQTPSNKVTEKGKYVELRCDPISGHTALYWYRQSLGQGPEFLIYFQGTGAADDSGLPNDRFFAVRPEGSVSTLKIQRTERGDSAVYLCASSSGQGPDTQYFGPGTRLTVL.

The rearrangement links TRBV20-1 to TRBJ2-3; 16 positions agree with TRBD2. The CDR3 spans 18 residues. The trim removed 3 bases at V and 3 bases at J, leaving 9 bases unmatched. CDR1 and CDR2 from the germline V gene are DFQATT and SNEGSKA (reference sequence). The CDR3 is CSASGTSGRAIGTDTQYF. The CDR3 region has the DNA TGCAGTGCTAGTGGGACTAGCGGGAGGGCGATCGGGACAGATACGCAGTATTTT.

The chain combines TRBV7-2 with TRBJ2-1; D unresolved. This CDR3 comprises 15 residues. Germline values: CDR1 SGHTA, CDR2 FQGNSA. The germline V and J ends were trimmed by 2 bases and 6 bases, with 14 bases remaining between them. This CDR3 reads CASSLTARVPNEQFF. The CDR3 DNA reads as TGTGCCAGCAGCTTAACCGCTAGAGTACCCAATGAGCAGTTCTTC.

The chain couples TRBV20-1 to TRBJ2-5; the D is unclear. Per the germline V gene, CDR1 is DFQATT and CDR2 is SNEGSKA (reference sequence). The CDR3 totals 13 residues. Trimming pared 0 bases from V and 5 bases from J, leaving 10 bases between. CDR3: CSARDWQIETQYF. The CDR3 bases are TGCAGTGCTAGAGATTGGCAGATTGAGACCCAGTACTTC.

The J gene is TRBJ2-2, the V gene TRBV10-3; no firm D call. Trimming stripped 5 bases from V and 5 bases from J, with 6 bases between. Germline values: CDR1 ENHRY, CDR2 SYGVKD. This CDR3 is built from 12 residues. The CDR3 sequence is CAISFSTGELFF. In nucleotides, the CDR3 is TGTGCCATCAGTTTTTCGACCGGGGAGCTGTTTTTT.

V is TRBV5-5 and J is TRBJ2-7, with TRBD2 identical over 7 bases. The CDR3 consists of 16 residues. V lost 0 bases to trimming and J lost 2 bases; unmatched junction nucleotides: 8. CDR1 SGHKS and CDR2 YYEKEE come from the germline V gene (reference sequence). DNA of the CDR3: TGTGCCAGCAGCTTGGTCTCCGGGGGGTTCGCCTACGAGCAGTACTTC. This gives the protein CASSLVSGGFAYEQYF.

This chain uses TRBV7-9 with TRBJ1-1; weak D call: TRBD1 (6 bases). Germline lookup yields CDR1 SEHNR and CDR2 FQNEAQ (reference sequence). The V gene lost 6 bases and the J gene lost 13 bases, with 24 bases spanning the gap. The CDR3 covers 14 residues. The CDR3 region is CASSSTGTQFSGFF. Here the CDR3 DNA reads TGTGCCAGCAGTTCTACAGGGACTCAGTTCTCGGGTTTCTTT.

This rearrangement joins TRBV6-6 to TRBJ2-7, with 7 nucleotides matching TRBD2. Trimming took 3 bases from V and 4 from J; bases not matched to a gene: 3. Looked up from germline, CDR1 is MNHNY and CDR2 is SVGAGI (reference sequence). The CDR3 consists of 13 residues. CDR3 nucleotides: TGTGCCAGCAGTTATGGGAGGGATTACGAGCAGTACTTC. As protein: CASSYGRDYEQYF.

The chain recombines TRBV6-2 or TRBV6-3 with TRBJ2-7; D is undetermined. V lost 1 base and J lost 0, with 7 bases in between. Germline CDR1 reads MNHEY; CDR2 reads SVGEGT. The CDR3 length is 14 residues. In DNA form, the CDR3 reads TGTGCCAGCAGTTACTTCCCCAGCTCCTACGAGCAGTACTTC. Residues: CASSYFPSSYEQYF.

This clonotype appeared a few times. The rearrangement links TRBV2 to TRBJ2-2, with 11 bases identical to TRBD2. CDR3 size: 16 residues. The V segment lost 3 bases and the J segment 4 bases; nucleotides outside the gene matches: 4. The germline gives CDR1 SNHLY, CDR2 FYNNEI. The CDR3 region is CASSDGTSGITGELFF. The CDR3 DNA follows: TGTGCCAGCAGTGACGGGACTAGCGGAATCACCGGGGAGCTGTTTTTT.

The chain couples TRBV4-3 to TRBJ2-7; no clear D gene. CDR3 length: 13 amino acids. Trimming cost V 1 base and J 2 bases, with 6 bases left between them. The germline gives CDR1 LGHNA, CDR2 YSLEER. The CDR3 bases are TGCGCCAGCAGCCAAGGCCGGCCCTACGAGCAGTACTTC. Translated, it gives CASSQGRPYEQYF.

This clonotype was seen more than once but under ten times. CDR3 region: CASSLLQGVGLSAYNEQFF. The CDR3 nucleotides read TGTGCCAGCAGCTTACTCCAAGGGGTGGGGCTTAGCGCCTACAATGAGCAGTTCTTC. The V gene is TRBV11-2, the J gene TRBJ2-1, with D perhaps given as TRBD1 or TRBD2 (5 bases each). CDR1 is SGHAT, CDR2 FQNNGV, per germline. The CDR3 spans 19 residues. The V end lost 2 bases, the J end lost 2 bases, and 22 bases lay between the germline ends.

This rearrangement joins TRBV20-1 to TRBJ2-2; 14 bases agree with TRBD2. The CDR3 length is 15 residues. Germline values: CDR1 DFQATT, CDR2 SNEGSKA (reference sequence). Trimming cost V 1 base and J 8 bases; bases outside gene matches: 3. CDR3 loop: CSARGTSGRIGELFF. The CDR3 region has the DNA TGCAGTGCTAGAGGGACTAGCGGGAGGATTGGGGAGCTGTTTTTT.

The chain is built from TRBV12-3 or TRBV12-4 and TRBJ2-3, with unresolved D. V shed 5 bases and J shed 5 bases, with 8 bases lying between them. CDR3 length equals 12 residues. CDR3 in amino acids: CASSPEQDTQYF. CDR3 nucleotide sequence: TGTGCCAGCAGTCCAGAACAAGATACGCAGTATTTT.

The chain combines TRBV14 with TRBJ2-2; D gene unclear. This CDR3 contains 16 residues. The germline V gene has CDR1 SGHDN and CDR2 FVKESK. The V end was cut by 3 bases, the J end by 0 bases, with 11 bases between. The CDR3 loop reads CASSHPPGANTGELFF. CDR3 sequence (DNA): TGTGCCAGCAGCCACCCCCCGGGCGCGAACACCGGGGAGCTGTTTTTT.

This chain links TRBV7-2 with TRBJ2-3; tentatively, D is TRBD1 (6 bases). Germline lookup yields CDR1 SGHTA and CDR2 FQGNSA. The CDR3 is 17 amino acids. Between the trimmed V and J ends, which lost 2 bases and 5 bases, there was a span of 20 bases. CDR3 sequence (DNA): TGTGCCAGCAGCTTAAGAGGGACAAATCAGGCGGGAGATACGCAGTATTTT. Its translation: CASSLRGTNQAGDTQYF.

The chain employs TRBV2 and TRBJ2-7; D assignment may be TRBD1 or TRBD2 (5 bases each). V gave up 8 bases and J gave up 2 bases, with 16 bases separating them. The CDR3 contains 14 residues. In germline, CDR1 is SNHLY, CDR2 FYNNEI. The CDR3 sequence is CASPPRGEAYEQYF. The CDR3 DNA reads as TGTGCCAGCCCGCCCCGGGGCGAGGCCTACGAGCAGTACTTC. Together with reference TRBV2 and TRBJ2-7, the CDR3 gives the full variable domain: EPEVTQTPSHQVTQMGQEVILRCVPISNHLYFYWYRQILGQKVEFLVSFYNNEISEKSEIFDDQFSVERPDGSNFTLKIRSTKLEDSAMYFCASPPRGEAYEQYFGPGTRLTVT.

V is TRBV29-1 and J is TRBJ2-3; D is uncertain. CDR3 length: 8 residues. V lost 7 bases and J 6 bases, leaving 2 bases between the germline ends. Germline V lookup: CDR1 SQVTM, CDR2 ANQGSEA. The CDR3 nucleotides read TGCAGCGGGGATACGCAGTATTTT. Protein product: CSGDTQYF.

This clonotype was counted between two and nine times. This chain connects TRBV20-1 to TRBJ1-2; D gene uncertain. V dropped 8 bases and J dropped 5 bases, with 15 bases sitting between them. CDR3 length: 12 amino acids. Germline assignment: CDR1 DFQATT and CDR2 SNEGSKA (reference sequence). In DNA form, the CDR3 reads TGCAGTATTAACCCCTTTGGATATGGCTACACCTTC. Encoded protein: CSINPFGYGYTF.

In this sample, this clonotype turned up a few times. The rearrangement joins TRBV9 to TRBJ2-3; D is undetermined. Trimming removed 2 bases from V and 0 bases from J, with 10 bases in between. Germline values: CDR1 SGDLS, CDR2 YYNGEE. The CDR3 runs to 15 residues. CDR3 sequence reads: CASSVRPISTDTQYF. In nucleotides, the CDR3 is TGTGCCAGCAGCGTGCGACCCATCAGCACAGATACGCAGTATTTT.